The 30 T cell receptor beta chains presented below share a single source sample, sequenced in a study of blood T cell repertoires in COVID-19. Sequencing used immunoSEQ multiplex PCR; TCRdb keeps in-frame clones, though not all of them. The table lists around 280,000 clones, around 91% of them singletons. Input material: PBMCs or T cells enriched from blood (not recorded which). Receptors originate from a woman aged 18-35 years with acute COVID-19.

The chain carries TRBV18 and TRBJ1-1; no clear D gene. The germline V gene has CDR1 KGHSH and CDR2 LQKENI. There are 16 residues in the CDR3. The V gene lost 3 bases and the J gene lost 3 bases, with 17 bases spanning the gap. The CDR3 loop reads CASSPRLRDPYTEAFF. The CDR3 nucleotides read TGTGCCAGCTCACCCCGGTTGCGGGATCCTTACACTGAAGCTTTCTTT.

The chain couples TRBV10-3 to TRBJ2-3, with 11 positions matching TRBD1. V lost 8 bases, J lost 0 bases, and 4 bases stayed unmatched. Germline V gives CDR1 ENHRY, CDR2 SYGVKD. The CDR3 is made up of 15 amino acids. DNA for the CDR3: TGTGCCATCGGGGACAGGGGGTTTAGCACAGATACGCAGTATTTT. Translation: CAIGDRGFSTDTQYF.

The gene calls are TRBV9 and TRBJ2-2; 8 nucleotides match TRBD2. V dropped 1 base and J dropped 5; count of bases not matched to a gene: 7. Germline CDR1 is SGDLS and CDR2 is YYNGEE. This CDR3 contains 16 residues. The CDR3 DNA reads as TGTGCCAGCAGCGTATTCTTCGGGGGGGAGACCGGGGAGCTGTTTTTT. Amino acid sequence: CASSVFFGGETGELFF.

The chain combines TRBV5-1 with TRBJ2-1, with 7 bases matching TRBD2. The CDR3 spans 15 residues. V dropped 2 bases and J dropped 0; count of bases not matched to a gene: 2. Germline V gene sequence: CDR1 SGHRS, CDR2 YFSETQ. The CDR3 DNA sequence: TGCGCCAGCAGCTTCGGCGGGAGCTCCTACAATGAGCAGTTCTTC. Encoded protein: CASSFGGSSYNEQFF. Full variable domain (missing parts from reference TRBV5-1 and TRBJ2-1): KAGVTQTPRYLIKTRGQQVTLSCSPISGHRSVSWYQQTPGQGLQFLFEYFSETQRNKGNFPGRFSGRQFSNSRSEMNVSTLELGDSALYLCASSFGGSSYNEQFFGPGTRLTVL.

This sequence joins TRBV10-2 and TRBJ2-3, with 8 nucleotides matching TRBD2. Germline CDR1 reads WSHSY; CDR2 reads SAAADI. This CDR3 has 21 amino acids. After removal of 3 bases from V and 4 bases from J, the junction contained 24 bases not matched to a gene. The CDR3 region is CASSDPALFGLAGLKPDTQYF. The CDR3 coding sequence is TGCGCCAGCAGTGATCCGGCCCTGTTTGGGCTAGCGGGCTTGAAGCCAGATACGCAGTATTTT.

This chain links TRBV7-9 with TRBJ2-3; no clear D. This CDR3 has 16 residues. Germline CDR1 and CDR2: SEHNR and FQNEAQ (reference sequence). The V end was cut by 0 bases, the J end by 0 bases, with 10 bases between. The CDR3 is CASSLAFIGSTDTQYF. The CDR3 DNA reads TGTGCCAGCAGCTTAGCATTCATTGGCAGCACAGATACGCAGTATTTT.

The CDR3 DNA sequence: TGTGCCAGCAGCTTTAACACCCTAGCACAGGGACAGACTAATGAAAAACTGTTTTTT. Amino acids: CASSFNTLAQGQTNEKLFF. The rearrangement joins TRBV11-2 to TRBJ1-4, with TRBD1 matching over 7 bases. Losses at the gene ends were 3 bases for V and 2 bases for J; bases not matched to a gene: 15. Germline values: CDR1 SGHAT, CDR2 FQNNGV. CDR3 length: 19 amino acids.

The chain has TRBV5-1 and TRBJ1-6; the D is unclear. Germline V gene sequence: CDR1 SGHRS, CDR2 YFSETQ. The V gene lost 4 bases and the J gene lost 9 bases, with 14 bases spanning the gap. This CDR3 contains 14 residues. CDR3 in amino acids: CASSQDGDSSPLHF. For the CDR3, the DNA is TGCGCCAGCAGCCAGGACGGGGATAGTTCACCCCTCCACTTT.

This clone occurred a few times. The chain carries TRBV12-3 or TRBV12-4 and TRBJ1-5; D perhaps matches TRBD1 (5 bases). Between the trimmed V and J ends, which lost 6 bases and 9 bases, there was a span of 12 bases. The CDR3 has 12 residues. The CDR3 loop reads CASSTDSRPQHF. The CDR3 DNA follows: TGTGCCAGCAGCACAGACAGTCGGCCCCAGCATTTT.

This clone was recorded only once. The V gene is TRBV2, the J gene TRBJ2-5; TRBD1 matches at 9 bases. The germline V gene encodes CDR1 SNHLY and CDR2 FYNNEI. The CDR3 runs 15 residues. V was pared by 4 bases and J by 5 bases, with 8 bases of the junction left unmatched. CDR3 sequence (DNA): TGTGCCAGCAGTGGCGACAGGGGGTTTGGGGAGACCCAGTACTTC. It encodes CASSGDRGFGETQYF.

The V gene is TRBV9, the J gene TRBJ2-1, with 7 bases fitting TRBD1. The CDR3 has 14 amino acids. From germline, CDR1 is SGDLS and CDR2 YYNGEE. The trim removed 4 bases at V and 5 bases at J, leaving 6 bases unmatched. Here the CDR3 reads CASSRGQLNNEQFF. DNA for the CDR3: TGTGCCAGCAGCAGGGGACAGTTAAACAATGAGCAGTTCTTC.

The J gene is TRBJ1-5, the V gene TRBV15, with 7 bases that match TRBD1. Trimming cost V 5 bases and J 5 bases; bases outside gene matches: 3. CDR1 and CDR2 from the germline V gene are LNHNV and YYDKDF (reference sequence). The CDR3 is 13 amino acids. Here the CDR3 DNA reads TGTGCCACCAGCGGAACAGGGGATCAGCCCCAGCATTTT. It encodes CATSGTGDQPQHF.

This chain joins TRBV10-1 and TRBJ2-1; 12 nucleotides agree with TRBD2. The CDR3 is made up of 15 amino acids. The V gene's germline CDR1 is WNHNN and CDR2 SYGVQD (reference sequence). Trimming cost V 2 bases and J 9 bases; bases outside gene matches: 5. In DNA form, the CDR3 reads TGCGCCAGCAGTGAGGGACTAGCGGGACCCAGTGAGCAGTTCTTC. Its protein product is CASSEGLAGPSEQFF.

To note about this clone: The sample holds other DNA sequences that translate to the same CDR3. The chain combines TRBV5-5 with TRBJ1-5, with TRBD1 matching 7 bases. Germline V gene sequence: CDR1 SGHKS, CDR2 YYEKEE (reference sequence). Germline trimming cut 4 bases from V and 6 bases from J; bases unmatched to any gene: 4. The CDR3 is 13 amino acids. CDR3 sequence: CASSSDRVQPQHF. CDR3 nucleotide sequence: TGTGCCAGCAGCAGCGACAGGGTTCAGCCCCAGCATTTT.

Here the CDR3 reads CASSSGGINQPQHF. CDR3 nucleotide sequence: TGTGCCAGCAGTTCAGGAGGCATCAATCAGCCCCAGCATTTT. The V call is TRBV14, the J call TRBJ1-5; D remains ambiguous. Per germline, CDR1 SGHDN and CDR2 FVKESK. V lost 6 bases and J lost 3, with 12 bases in between. CDR3 length: 14 residues.

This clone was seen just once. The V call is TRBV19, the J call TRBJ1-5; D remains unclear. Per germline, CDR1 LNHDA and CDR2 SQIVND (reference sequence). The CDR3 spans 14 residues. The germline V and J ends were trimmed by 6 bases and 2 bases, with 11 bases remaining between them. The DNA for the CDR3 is TGTGCCAGTAGCCCGGGATACCGCAATCAGCCCCAGCATTTT. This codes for CASSPGYRNQPQHF.

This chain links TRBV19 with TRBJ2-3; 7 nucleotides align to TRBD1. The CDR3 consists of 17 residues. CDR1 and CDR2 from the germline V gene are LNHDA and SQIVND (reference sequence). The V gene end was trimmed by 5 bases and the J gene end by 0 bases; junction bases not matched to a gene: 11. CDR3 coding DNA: TGTGCCAGTAGTCCGGGGACAGTACCGACGAGCACAGATACGCAGTATTTT. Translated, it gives CASSPGTVPTSTDTQYF. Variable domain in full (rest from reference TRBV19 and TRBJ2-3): DGGITQSPKYLFRKEGQNVTLSCEQNLNHDAMYWYRQDPGQGLRLIYYSQIVNDFQKGDIAEGYSVSREKKESFPLTVTSAQKNPTAFYLCASSPGTVPTSTDTQYFGPGTRLTVL.

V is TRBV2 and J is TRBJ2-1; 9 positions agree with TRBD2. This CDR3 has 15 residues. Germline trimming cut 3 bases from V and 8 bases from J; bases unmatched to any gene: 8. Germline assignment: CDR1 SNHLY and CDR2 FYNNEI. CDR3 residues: CASSEGLAGLYEQFF. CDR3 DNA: TGTGCCAGCAGTGAGGGGCTAGCGGGGCTGTATGAGCAGTTCTTC.

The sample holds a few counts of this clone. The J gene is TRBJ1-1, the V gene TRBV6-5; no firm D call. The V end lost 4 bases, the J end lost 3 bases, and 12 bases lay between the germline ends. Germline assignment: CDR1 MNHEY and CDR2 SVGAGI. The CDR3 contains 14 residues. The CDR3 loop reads CASSWGRGYTEAFF. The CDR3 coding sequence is TGTGCCAGCAGTTGGGGAAGAGGGTACACTGAAGCTTTCTTT.

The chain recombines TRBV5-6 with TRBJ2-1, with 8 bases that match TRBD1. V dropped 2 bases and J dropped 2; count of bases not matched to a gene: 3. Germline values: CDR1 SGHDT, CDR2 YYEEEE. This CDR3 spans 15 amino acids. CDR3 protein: CASSLDRGAYNEQFF. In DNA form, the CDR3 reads TGTGCCAGCAGCTTAGACAGGGGCGCCTACAATGAGCAGTTCTTC. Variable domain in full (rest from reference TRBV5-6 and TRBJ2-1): DAGVTQSPTHLIKTRGQQVTLRCSPKSGHDTVSWYQQALGQGPQFIFQYYEEEERQRGNFPDRFSGHQFPNYSSELNVNALLLGDSALYLCASSLDRGAYNEQFFGPGTRLTVL.

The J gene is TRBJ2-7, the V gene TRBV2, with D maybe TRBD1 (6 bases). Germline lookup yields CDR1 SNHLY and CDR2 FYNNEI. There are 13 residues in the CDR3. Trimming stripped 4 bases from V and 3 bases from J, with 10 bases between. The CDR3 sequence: CASSGATGYEQYF. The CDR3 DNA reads TGTGCCAGCAGTGGGGCGACAGGCTACGAGCAGTACTTC. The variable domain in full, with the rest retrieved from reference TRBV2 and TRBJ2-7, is EPEVTQTPSHQVTQMGQEVILRCVPISNHLYFYWYRQILGQKVEFLVSFYNNEISEKSEIFDDQFSVERPDGSNFTLKIRSTKLEDSAMYFCASSGATGYEQYFGPGTRLTVT.

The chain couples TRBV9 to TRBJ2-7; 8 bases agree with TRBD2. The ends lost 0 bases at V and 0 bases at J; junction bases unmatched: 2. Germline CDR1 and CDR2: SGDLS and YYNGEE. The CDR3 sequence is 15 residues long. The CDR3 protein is CASSVEAGGSYEQYF. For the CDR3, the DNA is TGTGCCAGCAGCGTAGAGGCGGGAGGCTCCTACGAGCAGTACTTC. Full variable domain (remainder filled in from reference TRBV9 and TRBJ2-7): DSGVTQTPKHLITATGQRVTLRCSPRSGDLSVYWYQQSLDQGLQFLIQYYNGEERAKGNILERFSAQQFPDLHSELNLSSLELGDSALYFCASSVEAGGSYEQYFGPGTRLTVT.

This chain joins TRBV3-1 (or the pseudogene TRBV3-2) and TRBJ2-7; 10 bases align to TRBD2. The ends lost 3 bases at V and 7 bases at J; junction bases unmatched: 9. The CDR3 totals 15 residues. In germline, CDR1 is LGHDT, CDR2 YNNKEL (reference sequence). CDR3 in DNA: TGTGCCAGCAGCCATGGTACTAGCGGGATGGGGGAGCAGTACTTC. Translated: CASSHGTSGMGEQYF.

In nucleotides, the CDR3 is TGTGCCAGTACCGGGGACAGGAGGAACACTGAAGCTTTCTTT. Protein: CASTGDRRNTEAFF. This sequence joins TRBV19 and TRBJ1-1; TRBD1 aligns across 8 bases. The CDR3 sequence is 14 residues long. CDR1 is LNHDA and CDR2 is SQIVND in the germline V gene (reference sequence). V was pared by 7 bases and J by 1 base, with 5 bases of the junction left unmatched.

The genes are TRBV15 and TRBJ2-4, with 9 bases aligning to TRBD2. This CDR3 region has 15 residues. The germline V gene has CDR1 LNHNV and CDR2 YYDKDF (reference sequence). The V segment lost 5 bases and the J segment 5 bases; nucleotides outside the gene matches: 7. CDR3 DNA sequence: TGTGCCACCAGCTTGCGGGAGGGGGGGGAAAACATTCAGTACTTC. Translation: CATSLREGGENIQYF.

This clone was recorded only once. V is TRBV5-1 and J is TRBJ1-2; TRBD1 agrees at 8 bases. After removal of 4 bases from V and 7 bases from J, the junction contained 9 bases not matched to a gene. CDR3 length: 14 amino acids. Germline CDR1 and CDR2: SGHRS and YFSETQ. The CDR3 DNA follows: TGCGCCAGCAGCCTGGGAGGACAGGGACGTGGCTACACCTTC. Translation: CASSLGGQGRGYTF.

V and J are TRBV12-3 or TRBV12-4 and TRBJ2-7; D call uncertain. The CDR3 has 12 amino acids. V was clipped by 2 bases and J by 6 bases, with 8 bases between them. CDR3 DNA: TGTGCCAGCAGTTTATCCAGGCGCGAGCAGTACTTC. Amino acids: CASSLSRREQYF.

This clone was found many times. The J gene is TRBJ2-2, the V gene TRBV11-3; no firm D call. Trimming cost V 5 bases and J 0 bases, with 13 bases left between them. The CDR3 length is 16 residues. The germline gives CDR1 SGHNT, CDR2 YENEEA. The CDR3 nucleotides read TGTGCCAGCAGCCCGGTGAGGCCCCCGAACACCGGGGAGCTGTTTTTT. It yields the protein CASSPVRPPNTGELFF.

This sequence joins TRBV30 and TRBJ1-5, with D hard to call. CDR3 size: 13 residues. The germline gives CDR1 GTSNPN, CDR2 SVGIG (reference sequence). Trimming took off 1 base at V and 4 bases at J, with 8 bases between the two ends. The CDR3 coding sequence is TGTGCCTGGAGTGGACAAGAAAATCAGCCCCAGCATTTT. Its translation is CAWSGQENQPQHF.

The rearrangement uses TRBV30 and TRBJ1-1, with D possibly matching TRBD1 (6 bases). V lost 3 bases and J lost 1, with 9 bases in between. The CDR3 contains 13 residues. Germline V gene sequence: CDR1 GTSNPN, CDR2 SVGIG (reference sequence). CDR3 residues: CAWSWTENTEAFF. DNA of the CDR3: TGTGCCTGGAGCTGGACAGAGAACACTGAAGCTTTCTTT.